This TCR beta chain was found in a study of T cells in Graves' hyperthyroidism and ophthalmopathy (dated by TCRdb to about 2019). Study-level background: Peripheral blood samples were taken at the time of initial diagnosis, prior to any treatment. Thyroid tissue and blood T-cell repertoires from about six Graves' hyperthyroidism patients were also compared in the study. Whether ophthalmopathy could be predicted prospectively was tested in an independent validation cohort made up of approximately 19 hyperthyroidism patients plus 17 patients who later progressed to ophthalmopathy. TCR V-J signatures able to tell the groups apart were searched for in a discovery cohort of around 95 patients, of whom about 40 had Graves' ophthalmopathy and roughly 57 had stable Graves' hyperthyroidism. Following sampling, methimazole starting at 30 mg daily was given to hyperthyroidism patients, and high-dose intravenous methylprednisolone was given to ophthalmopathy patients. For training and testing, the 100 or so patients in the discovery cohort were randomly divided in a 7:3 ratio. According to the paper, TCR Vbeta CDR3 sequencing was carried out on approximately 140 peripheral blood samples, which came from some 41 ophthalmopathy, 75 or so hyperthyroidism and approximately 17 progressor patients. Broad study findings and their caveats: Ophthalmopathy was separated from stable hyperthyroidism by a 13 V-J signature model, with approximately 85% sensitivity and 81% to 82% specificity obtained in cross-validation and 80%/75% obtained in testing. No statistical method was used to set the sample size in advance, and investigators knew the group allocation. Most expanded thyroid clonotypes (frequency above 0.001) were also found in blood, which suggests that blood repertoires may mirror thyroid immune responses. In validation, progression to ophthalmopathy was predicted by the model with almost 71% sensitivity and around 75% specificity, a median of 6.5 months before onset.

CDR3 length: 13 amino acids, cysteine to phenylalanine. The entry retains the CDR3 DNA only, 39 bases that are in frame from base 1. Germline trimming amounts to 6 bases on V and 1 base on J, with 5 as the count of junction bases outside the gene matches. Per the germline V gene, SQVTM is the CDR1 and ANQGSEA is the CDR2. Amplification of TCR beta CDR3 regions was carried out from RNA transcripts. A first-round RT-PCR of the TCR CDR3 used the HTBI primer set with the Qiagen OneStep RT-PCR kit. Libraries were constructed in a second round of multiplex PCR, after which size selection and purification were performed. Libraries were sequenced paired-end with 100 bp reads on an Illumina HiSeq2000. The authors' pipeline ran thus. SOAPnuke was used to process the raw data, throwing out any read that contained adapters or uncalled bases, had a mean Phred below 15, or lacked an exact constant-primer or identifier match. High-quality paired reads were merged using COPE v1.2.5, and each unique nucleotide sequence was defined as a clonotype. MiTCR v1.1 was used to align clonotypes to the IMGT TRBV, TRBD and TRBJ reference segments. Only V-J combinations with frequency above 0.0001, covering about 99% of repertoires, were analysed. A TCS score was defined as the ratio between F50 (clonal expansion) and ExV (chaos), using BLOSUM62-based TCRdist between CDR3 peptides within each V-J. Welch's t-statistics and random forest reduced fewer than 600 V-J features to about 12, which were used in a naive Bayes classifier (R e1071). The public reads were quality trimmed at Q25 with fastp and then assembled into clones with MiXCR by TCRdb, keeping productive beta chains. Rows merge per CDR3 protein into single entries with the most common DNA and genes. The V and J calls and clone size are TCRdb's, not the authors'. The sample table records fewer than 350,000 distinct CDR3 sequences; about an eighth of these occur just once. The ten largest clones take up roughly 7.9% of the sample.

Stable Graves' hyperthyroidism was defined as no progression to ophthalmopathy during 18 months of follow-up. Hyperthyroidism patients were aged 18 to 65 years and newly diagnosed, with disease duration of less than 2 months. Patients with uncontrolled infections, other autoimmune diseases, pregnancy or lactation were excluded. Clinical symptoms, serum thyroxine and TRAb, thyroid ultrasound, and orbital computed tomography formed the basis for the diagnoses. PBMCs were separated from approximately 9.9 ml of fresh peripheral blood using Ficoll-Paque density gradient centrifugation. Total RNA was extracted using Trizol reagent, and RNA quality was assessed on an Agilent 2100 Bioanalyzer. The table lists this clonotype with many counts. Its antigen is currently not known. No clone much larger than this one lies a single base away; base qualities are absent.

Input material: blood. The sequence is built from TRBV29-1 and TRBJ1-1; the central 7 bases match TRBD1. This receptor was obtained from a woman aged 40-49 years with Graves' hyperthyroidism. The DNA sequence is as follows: TGCAGCGTGGAGGGACAGACGAACACTGAAGCTTTCTTT. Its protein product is CSVEGQTNTEAFF.